These 18 T cell receptor beta chains originate from one sample sequenced in a study of low-dose radiotherapy and immunotherapy resistance in tumors. Primers targeting TRAV and TRBV primed first-strand cDNA, covering alpha and beta chains. With a V-primer adapter and a constant-region primer, TCRs were amplified for about 20 PCR cycles. A single record per CDR3 protein comes from TCRdb applying MiXCR to the reads. This table holds around 80,000 distinct CDR3 sequences, less than 20% found once. As for time point: after trial treatment. Indicated treatment: LDRT plus nivolumab, ipilimumab, low-dose cyclophosphamide and aspirin (RACIN trial). The input for sequencing was PBMCs, taken after low-dose radiotherapy plus immunotherapy. These receptor sequences come from a male donor with prostate cancer.

This clonotype was seen repeatedly, ten times or more. The J gene is TRBJ2-7, the V gene TRBV3-1, with unresolved D. CDR1 and CDR2 from the germline V gene are LGHDT and YNNKEL (reference sequence). CDR3 length: 12 residues. Trimming cost V 4 bases and J 7 bases, with 11 bases left between them. The CDR3 sequence is CASSPEGREQYF. CDR3 bases: TGTGCCAGCAGCCCCGAAGGTCGAGAGCAGTACTTC.

There are many counts of this clonotype. The chain uses TRBV30 and TRBJ2-3, with D tentatively TRBD1 or TRBD2 (5 bases each). V was trimmed by 1 base and J by 7 bases, leaving 18 bases between them. The CDR3 covers 15 residues. Germline V gene data show CDR1 as GTSNPN and CDR2 as SVGIG (reference sequence). DNA for the CDR3: TGTGCCTGGAGTGACGGGGCCGTCCGCACGAATACGCAGTATTTT. It encodes CAWSDGAVRTNTQYF.

This clonotype was observed at least ten times. This chain connects TRBV6-2 or TRBV6-3 to TRBJ1-5; weak D call: TRBD1 (5 bases). CDR1 and CDR2 from the germline V gene are MNHEY and SVGEGT. The CDR3 is 13 residues long. V lost 3 bases and J lost 6, with 9 bases in between. CDR3 nucleotide sequence: TGTGCCAGCAGTTATATAGGGACTCAGCCCCAGCATTTT. Residues: CASSYIGTQPQHF.

About this clonotype: No DNA is shown, since the ends of the CDR3 on it are uncertain; the CDR3 is the one TCRdb lists. The CDR3 sequence is CASSLVALGANTGELFF. The rearrangement uses TRBV7-2 and TRBJ2-2; the table's D call TRBD2 went unverified against the DNA. From its first to its last residue, the CDR3 has 17 amino acids. In germline, CDR1 is SGHTA, CDR2 FQGNSA.

There are many counts of this clonotype. This chain joins TRBV12-3 or TRBV12-4 and TRBJ2-1, with no clear D. The V and J ends lost 6 bases and 8 bases respectively, with 8 bases between them. This CDR3 is 11 amino acids long. The CDR3 nucleotides read TGTGCCAGCAGCCTCTCGGATGAGCAGTTCTTC. This translates into CASSLSDEQFF.

This clonotype was recorded many times. This chain connects TRBV30 to TRBJ2-3; 9 bases align to TRBD1. The germline V gene encodes CDR1 GTSNPN and CDR2 SVGIG (reference sequence). Trimming cost V 1 base and J 5 bases; bases outside gene matches: 13. This CDR3 region has 17 residues. CDR3 protein: CAWSAMGNRGHRDTQYF. The DNA for the CDR3 is TGTGCCTGGAGTGCAATGGGAAACAGGGGGCACAGAGATACGCAGTATTTT.

This clonotype was found many times. The chain links TRBV28 to TRBJ1-5; no clear D. V lost 6 bases to trimming and J lost 0 bases, with 15 bases between them. Germline-derived CDR1 and CDR2 are MDHEN and SYDVKM. The CDR3 sequence is 16 residues long. Written as DNA, the CDR3 is TGTGCCAGCAGGCCAGAACGGGGTGATAGCAATCAGCCCCAGCATTTT. It codes for CASRPERGDSNQPQHF.

This clonotype was detected a few times. The chain has TRBV24-1 and TRBJ2-2, with 9 bases aligning to TRBD1. The CDR3 is made up of 16 amino acids. V lost 3 bases and J lost 1; bases outside the gene matches: 2. CDR1 and CDR2 from the germline V gene are KGHDR and SFDVKD. The CDR3 here is CATSDPGQGNTGELFF. CDR3 bases: TGTGCCACCAGTGATCCGGGACAGGGGAACACCGGGGAGCTGTTTTTT.

V usage is TRBV5-1 and J usage is TRBJ2-2, with D unclear. Looked up from germline, CDR1 is SGHRS and CDR2 is YFSETQ. This CDR3 contains 13 residues. Trimming left V 0 bases short and J 6 bases short, with 6 bases between. The DNA for the CDR3 is TGCGCCAGCAGCTTGGATGTGGCCGGGGAGCTGTTTTTT. Translating gives CASSLDVAGELFF.

This clonotype was counted ten times or more. The chain has TRBV28 and TRBJ2-3; TRBD2 matches at 8 bases. CDR1 and CDR2 from the germline V gene are MDHEN and SYDVKM. The V segment lost 6 bases and the J segment 4 bases; nucleotides outside the gene matches: 15. The CDR3 contains 17 residues. CDR3 in amino acids: CASSPVGVAGSPDTQYF. Here the CDR3 DNA reads TGTGCCAGCAGCCCCGTGGGGGTAGCGGGGTCCCCAGATACGCAGTATTTT.

A note on this clonotype: Likely a read error: the CDR3 ends without its conserved phenylalanine or tryptophan. The chain employs TRBV5-1 and TRBJ2-1; the match to TRBD2 covers 10 bases. Per the germline V gene, CDR1 is SGHRS and CDR2 is YFSETQ. Trimming removed 4 bases from V and 6 bases from J; junction bases left unmatched: 10. The CDR3 extends over 16 amino acids. The CDR3 coding sequence is TGCGCCAGCAGCCCACCGACTAGCGGGCACTGCAATGAGCAGTTCGTC. It translates to CASSPPTSGHCNEQFV.

This clonotype was observed a handful of times. The V gene is TRBV7-2, the J gene TRBJ1-5, with D maybe TRBD1 (5 bases). V lost 5 bases, J lost 6 bases, and 11 bases lay in between. The CDR3 has 13 amino acids. Germline-derived CDR1 and CDR2 are SGHTA and FQGNSA. The CDR3: CASSPGGPQPQHF. The CDR3 region has the DNA TGTGCCAGCAGCCCGGGGGGTCCTCAGCCCCAGCATTTT.

A note on this clonotype: This likely reflects a read error, since a far larger clone is one base away. CDR3 nucleotides: TGTGCCAGCAGTTTATGGGGGCGCAATGAGCAGTACTTC. Translated, it gives CASSLWGRNEQYF. This chain links TRBV27 with TRBJ2-5, with D perhaps TRBD1 (6 bases). Germline V gene sequence: CDR1 MNHEY, CDR2 SMNVEV (reference sequence). The CDR3 sequence is 13 residues long. Trimming removed 1 base at V and 11 bases at J, with 14 bases between.

This clonotype was observed many times. The chain uses TRBV9 and TRBJ2-7; possibly TRBD2 for D (5 bases). V dropped 4 bases and J dropped 5 bases, with 16 bases sitting between them. The germline V gene has CDR1 SGDLS and CDR2 YYNGEE. CDR3 size: 14 residues. In nucleotides, the CDR3 is TGTGCCAGCAGCAGGAGGCCAGGAGGCGACGAGCAGTACTTC. Translation: CASSRRPGGDEQYF. Using reference TRBV9 and TRBJ2-7 for the parts outside the CDR3, the full variable domain is DSGVTQTPKHLITATGQRVTLRCSPRSGDLSVYWYQQSLDQGLQFLIQYYNGEERAKGNILERFSAQQFPDLHSELNLSSLELGDSALYFCASSRRPGGDEQYFGPGTRLTVT.

This clonotype was observed at least ten times. V is TRBV10-2 and J is TRBJ2-5; 10 bases match TRBD2. Losses at the gene ends were 9 bases for V and 5 bases for J; bases not matched to a gene: 15. Germline-derived CDR1 and CDR2 are WSHSY and SAAADI. CDR3 length: 16 residues. The CDR3 is CASRAVASGSGETQYF. The CDR3 DNA is TGCGCCAGTCGTGCGGTGGCTAGCGGGAGTGGGGAGACCCAGTACTTC.

The gene calls are TRBV20-1 and TRBJ2-7, with a tentative D call TRBD1 (5 bases). Per germline, CDR1 DFQATT and CDR2 SNEGSKA (reference sequence). The CDR3 loop spans 13 amino acids. The germline V and J ends were trimmed by 0 bases and 3 bases, with 9 bases remaining between them. DNA of the CDR3: TGCAGTGCTAGAGAGACAGTTGACTACGAGCAGTACTTC. Translation: CSARETVDYEQYF.

This clonotype was seen many times. The chain carries TRBV28 and TRBJ2-6, with 10 bases identical to TRBD1. Germline CDR1 and CDR2: MDHEN and SYDVKM. V gave up 5 bases and J gave up 0 bases; unmatched junction bases: 7. There are 18 residues in the CDR3. CDR3 coding DNA: TGTGCCAGCAGTGGAGGGACAGGGGCCAACTCTGGGGCCAACGTCCTGACTTTC. The encoded protein is CASSGGTGANSGANVLTF.

Concerning this clonotype: A far larger clone is just one base off, so this is likely a read error. V usage is TRBV6-2 or TRBV6-3 and J usage is TRBJ2-7, with no clear D. CDR3 length: 21 residues. V dropped 0 bases and J dropped 7 bases, with 34 bases sitting between them. Germline V gene data show CDR1 as MNHEY and CDR2 as SVGEGT. CDR3 DNA: TGTGCCAGCAGTTACTCGCCTCTGCCGCGGCGGTCAGTAGCAGGCTACAATGAGCAGTACTTC. This gives the protein CASSYSPLPRRSVAGYNEQYF.